These T cell receptor beta chains were read from a single sample in a study of cytomegalovirus exposure and HLA in healthy donors. Sequencing was performed with immunoSEQ multiplex PCR; in TCRdb, only in-frame clones are kept and a portion is missing. The table lists 200,000 or so clones, more than 75% of them singletons. The sequencing sample was made of PBMCs. The origin of the receptors is a man aged 30 to 39 in good health and CMV-seronegative. CDR3s include the opening cysteine and the closing phenylalanine or tryptophan. Each record gives: D gene, CDR3 length, V gene, clone size, J gene, CDR3 DNA, CDR3 protein. D genes are given only for firm matches. A clone size is listed for some rows: how often the clone was seen (once, few, many), or a class if it is expanded.

D gene: TRBD2; CDR3 length: 17; V gene: TRBV19; clone size: -; J gene: TRBJ2-5; CDR3 DNA: TGTGCCAGTAGTACCCGAGGGACTAGCGGGACGCAAGAGACCCAGTACTTC; CDR3 protein: CASSTRGTSGTQETQYF
D gene: -; CDR3 length: 12; V gene: TRBV7-2; clone size: -; J gene: TRBJ2-7; CDR3 DNA: TGTGCCAGCAGCTCACAAGGGGGCGAGCAGTACTTC; CDR3 protein: CASSSQGGEQYF
D gene: -; CDR3 length: 14; V gene: TRBV28; clone size: -; J gene: TRBJ2-5; CDR3 DNA: TGTGCCAGCAGTTTGGCAGGGAAGGTGCAGACCCAGTACTTC; CDR3 protein: CASSLAGKVQTQYF
D gene: -; CDR3 length: 15; V gene: TRBV28; clone size: -; J gene: TRBJ1-3; CDR3 DNA: TGTGCCAGCAGCCTACGCGGGGGGGCGGTGAGCACCATATATTTT; CDR3 protein: CASSLRGGAVSTIYF
D gene: TRBD2; CDR3 length: 16; V gene: TRBV19; clone size: once; J gene: TRBJ2-3; CDR3 DNA: TGTGCCAGTAGTATGCTAGCGGGAGGGGTCACAGATACGCAGTATTTT; CDR3 protein: CASSMLAGGVTDTQYF
D gene: TRBD1; CDR3 length: 17; V gene: TRBV7-9; clone size: -; J gene: TRBJ1-3; CDR3 DNA: TGTGCCAGCAGCTCCCCTAGACAGGGGGGGACTGGAAACACCATATATTTT; CDR3 protein: CASSSPRQGGTGNTIYF
D gene: -; CDR3 length: 14; V gene: TRBV4-2; clone size: -; J gene: TRBJ2-1; CDR3 DNA: TGTGCCAGCAGCCAAGAGGAGAGCGCATATGAGCAGTTCTTC; CDR3 protein: CASSQEESAYEQFF
D gene: TRBD2; CDR3 length: 15; V gene: TRBV9; clone size: -; J gene: TRBJ2-1; CDR3 DNA: TGTGCCAGCAGCGTAGCGCTAGCGGGAGTATATGAGCAGTTCTTC; CDR3 protein: CASSVALAGVYEQFF
D gene: -; CDR3 length: 16; V gene: TRBV6-1; clone size: -; J gene: TRBJ2-6; CDR3 DNA: TGTGCCAGCAGTGGATTGACAGCCTCTGGGGCCAACGTCCTGACTTTC; CDR3 protein: CASSGLTASGANVLTF
D gene: -; CDR3 length: 18; V gene: TRBV4-3; clone size: -; J gene: TRBJ2-3; CDR3 DNA: TGCGCCAGCAGCCAAGGCGCTTTCGGAGCCCCGGGCACAGATACGCAGTATTTT; CDR3 protein: CASSQGAFGAPGTDTQYF
D gene: TRBD1; CDR3 length: 16; V gene: TRBV10-3; clone size: -; J gene: TRBJ2-1; CDR3 DNA: TGTGCCATCAGTGAGCCCGGGACAGGGGACTACAATGAGCAGTTCTTC; CDR3 protein: CAISEPGTGDYNEQFF
D gene: -; CDR3 length: 14; V gene: TRBV7-9; clone size: -; J gene: TRBJ2-1; CDR3 DNA: TGTGCCAGCAGCGCCGTGGGCCCTTACAATGAGCAGTTCTTC; CDR3 protein: CASSAVGPYNEQFF
D gene: TRBD2; CDR3 length: 16; V gene: TRBV27; clone size: -; J gene: TRBJ2-1; CDR3 DNA: TGTGCCAGCAGGCCGGGAGGGGCACGGGGACAAAATGAGCAGTTCTTC; CDR3 protein: CASRPGGARGQNEQFF
D gene: TRBD2; CDR3 length: 17; V gene: TRBV4-1; clone size: few; J gene: TRBJ2-3; CDR3 DNA: TGCGCCAGCAGCCATAATCTTCTAGCGGCGAGCACAGATACGCAGTATTTT; CDR3 protein: CASSHNLLAASTDTQYF
D gene: -; CDR3 length: 13; V gene: TRBV28; clone size: -; J gene: TRBJ1-2; CDR3 DNA: TGTGCCAGCAGGATACAGGGAGGGTATGGCTACACCTTC; CDR3 protein: CASRIQGGYGYTF
D gene: -; CDR3 length: 15; V gene: TRBV7-9; clone size: -; J gene: TRBJ1-1; CDR3 DNA: TGTGCCAGCAACGAAGTCAGGGCCATGAACACTGAAGCTTTCTTT; CDR3 protein: CASNEVRAMNTEAFF
D gene: -; CDR3 length: 15; V gene: TRBV7-9; clone size: few; J gene: TRBJ1-4; CDR3 DNA: TGTGCCAGCAGCTTAGGCACAGGGAAGTTTGAAAAACTGTTTTTT; CDR3 protein: CASSLGTGKFEKLFF
D gene: TRBD2; CDR3 length: 19; V gene: TRBV14; clone size: -; J gene: TRBJ2-7; CDR3 DNA: TGTGCCAGCAGCCAAGAAGGACCGGGACTAGCGGGAGATCCCTACGAGCAGTACTTC; CDR3 protein: CASSQEGPGLAGDPYEQYF
D gene: -; CDR3 length: 15; V gene: TRBV18; clone size: -; J gene: TRBJ1-2; CDR3 DNA: TGTGCCAGCTCACTCGATGTCGGGAGGAACTATGGCTACACCTTC; CDR3 protein: CASSLDVGRNYGYTF
D gene: -; CDR3 length: 14; V gene: TRBV27; clone size: -; J gene: TRBJ2-5; CDR3 DNA: TGTGCCAGCAGTCCAAGGGGGTTGCAAGAGACCCAGTACTTC; CDR3 protein: CASSPRGLQETQYF